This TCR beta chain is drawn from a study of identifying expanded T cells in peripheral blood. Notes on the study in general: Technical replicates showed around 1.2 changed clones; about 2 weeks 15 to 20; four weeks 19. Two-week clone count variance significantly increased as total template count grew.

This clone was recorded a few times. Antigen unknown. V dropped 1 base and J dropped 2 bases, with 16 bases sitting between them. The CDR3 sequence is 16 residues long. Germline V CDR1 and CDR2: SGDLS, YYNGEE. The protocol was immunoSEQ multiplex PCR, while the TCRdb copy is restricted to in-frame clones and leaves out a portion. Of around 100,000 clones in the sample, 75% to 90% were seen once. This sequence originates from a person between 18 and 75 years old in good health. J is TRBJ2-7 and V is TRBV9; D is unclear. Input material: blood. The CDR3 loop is CASSVNPQESPYEQYF. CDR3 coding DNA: TGTGCCAGCAGCGTAAACCCCCAGGAAAGTCCCTACGAGCAGTACTTC.